The present entry profiles one T cell receptor (beta chain) with its context. Under the authors' procedure: Estimates of nucleated cell counts were drawn from the amplification of reference gene primers. Repertoires were generated with immunoSEQ multiplex PCR, while TCRdb's copy carries only in-frame clones and drops some. V, J and clone size are taken as reported in that table, and D and trimming were inferred from the DNA itself. The data contain under 400,000 clones, roughly nine tenths of them singletons. The data originate from a study of blood T cell repertoires in COVID-19. The CDR3 runs 14 residues. Germline loops: CDR1 MGHRA, CDR2 YSYEKL. Trimming cost V 3 bases and J 0 bases, with 9 bases left between them.

Sequencing used peripheral blood. This TCR was recovered from a woman aged 55-69 years with COVID-19, enrolled during active disease. This chain uses TRBV4-1 with TRBJ2-7; D not certain. DNA of the CDR3: TGCGCCAGCAGCCACGATTTTAGCTCCTACGAGCAGTACTTC. It is translated as CASSHDFSSYEQYF.